What follows are 27 T cell receptor beta chains derived from one specimen sequenced in a study of response to subunit inactivated influenza vaccine. TCRdb recomputed calls from the RT-PCR reads with MiXCR, one row per CDR3 protein. Here the sample spans roughly 670,000 distinct CDR3 sequences, less than 15% being singletons. Sequences were derived from PBMCs from blood, sampled approximately 15 days before vaccination. The receptors shown here come from a man aged 50-59 years who received an inactivated influenza vaccine.

This clonotype turned up a few times. CDR3 sequence: CASSFPGRTNEQFF. Written as DNA, the CDR3 is TGTGCCAGCAGTTTTCCCGGACGGACGAATGAGCAGTTCTTC. The rearrangement links TRBV12-3 or TRBV12-4 to TRBJ2-1, with D unclear. The CDR3 is 14 amino acids. V lost 3 bases and J lost 7, with 13 bases in between.

This rearrangement joins TRBV4-2 to TRBJ2-7, with 8 positions matching TRBD1. From germline, CDR1 is LGHNA and CDR2 YNFKEQ. The CDR3 contains 13 residues. The trim removed 4 bases at V and 7 bases at J, leaving 6 bases unmatched. CDR3 DNA sequence: TGTGCCAGCAGCCCGGACAGGGTTAGGGAGCAGTACTTC. This encodes CASSPDRVREQYF.

The sample holds a few counts of this clonotype. This rearrangement joins TRBV28 to TRBJ2-7, with 11 positions matching TRBD2. CDR1 and CDR2 (germline): MDHEN, SYDVKM. The junction had 15 bases not matched to a gene; V was cut back by 6 bases and J by 2 bases. The CDR3 sequence is 18 residues long. The CDR3 region has the DNA TGTGCCAGCAGGCCCTCACTGGGACTAGCGGCGAGTCCCTACGAGCAGTACTTC. As protein: CASRPSLGLAASPYEQYF.

This clonotype was seen a handful of times. The gene calls are TRBV6-1 and TRBJ2-1, with D possibly matching TRBD1 (6 bases). V gave up 5 bases and J gave up 9 bases, with 29 bases separating them. Germline CDR1 MNHNS, CDR2 SASEGT. This CDR3 contains 18 residues. The CDR3 nucleotides read TGTGCCAGCAGTAAACCACTCAGGGGCCCCGAGGGTTTTCTTGAGCAGTTCTTC. It is translated as CASSKPLRGPEGFLEQFF.

The chain links TRBV6-4 to TRBJ1-1; D is unresolved. The CDR3 has 17 amino acids. Trimming removed 0 bases from V and 5 bases from J, with 19 bases in between. Per the germline V gene, CDR1 is MRHNA and CDR2 is SNTAGT. The CDR3, as DNA: TGTGCCAGCAGTGACTCGGTCAGTCGGTGGGATGGGACTGAAGCTTTCTTT. Amino acids: CASSDSVSRWDGTEAFF.

The sample holds many counts of this clonotype. The chain employs TRBV7-2 and TRBJ1-5; weak D call: TRBD1 (6 bases). Trimming shortened V by 7 bases and J by 4 bases, and 17 bases separated the two germline ends. From germline, CDR1 is SGHTA and CDR2 FQGNSA. CDR3 length: 15 amino acids. CDR3 region: CASTYKGDGNQPQHF. CDR3 in DNA: TGTGCCAGCACCTATAAGGGGGACGGTAATCAGCCCCAGCATTTT.

This clonotype was seen repeatedly, ten times or more. This chain links TRBV27 with TRBJ2-7, with D perhaps given as TRBD1 or TRBD2 (6 bases each). With 9 bases removed from V and 7 bases from J, the gap between germline ends came to 22 bases. Germline assignment: CDR1 MNHEY and CDR2 SMNVEV (reference sequence). The CDR3 has 14 residues. CDR3 region: CASSWGAGSGEQYF. CDR3 DNA sequence: TGTGCCAGTTCATGGGGGGCCGGTTCGGGGGAGCAGTACTTC.

V usage is TRBV15 and J usage is TRBJ2-1; D possibly matches TRBD1 or TRBD2 (6 bases each). The ends were cut back, 0 bases at V and 8 bases at J, with 8 bases in the middle. This CDR3 contains 13 residues. From germline, CDR1 is LNHNV and CDR2 YYDKDF (reference sequence). The CDR3 DNA sequence: TGTGCCACCAGCAGAGATAGGGGGGATGAGCAGTTCTTC. It translates to CATSRDRGDEQFF.

The CDR3 spells CANSGTGATGEQYF. In DNA form, the CDR3 reads TGTGCCAACTCCGGGACAGGGGCTACAGGCGAGCAGTACTTC. The chain uses TRBV10-3 and TRBJ2-7; 10 nucleotides match TRBD1. With 10 bases clipped from V and 6 bases from J, the junction kept 12 bases outside the gene matches. The CDR3 length is 14 residues. CDR1 and CDR2 from the germline V gene are ENHRY and SYGVKD.

This chain uses TRBV20-1 with TRBJ2-3; 9 bases align to TRBD2. The germline gives CDR1 DFQATT, CDR2 SNEGSKA (reference sequence). CDR3 length equals 15 residues. DNA of the CDR3: TGCAGGGCCTCCAAAGGACTAGCGATCACAGATACGCAGTATTTT. Translating it yields CRASKGLAITDTQYF.

The V and J genes are TRBV11-2 and TRBJ1-6, with no clear D. Between the trimmed V and J ends, which lost 8 bases and 6 bases, there was a span of 11 bases. Germline-derived CDR1 and CDR2 are SGHAT and FQNNGV. The CDR3 contains 13 residues. The CDR3 coding sequence is TGTGCCAGCGGAGGTAGTTCTAATTCACCCCTCCACTTT. Translated: CASGGSSNSPLHF.

In its sample, this clonotype was seen a few times. The CDR3, as DNA: TGTGCCAGCTCCTCAGGGACAGGGATTATGGAGACCCAGTACTTC. It is translated as CASSSGTGIMETQYF. The gene calls are TRBV3-1 and TRBJ2-5; 9 bases agree with TRBD1. The CDR3 length is 15 residues. Germline assignment: CDR1 LGHDT and CDR2 YNNKEL (reference sequence). The junction had 12 bases not matched to a gene; V was cut back by 8 bases and J by 5 bases.

This clonotype was seen a few times. V and J are TRBV3-1 and TRBJ1-5; D is perhaps TRBD1 (5 bases). Germline lookup yields CDR1 LGHDT and CDR2 YNNKEL (reference sequence). V lost 8 bases and J 4 bases, leaving 12 bases between the germline ends. The CDR3 sequence is 13 residues long. The CDR3 nucleotides are TGTGCCAGCTCACGGACACCTAATCAGCCCCAGCATTTT. It yields the protein CASSRTPNQPQHF.

V gene TRBV6-5 combines with J gene TRBJ2-2; 7 nucleotides align to TRBD1. CDR1 and CDR2 from the germline V gene are MNHEY and SVGAGI. The CDR3 sequence is 15 residues long. With V trimmed by 4 bases and J by 2 bases, 4 bases remained unmatched. The DNA of the CDR3 is TGTGCCAGCAGTTCTCAAGGGGGCAACACCGGGGAGCTGTTTTTT. It yields the protein CASSSQGGNTGELFF.

Many counts were recorded for this clonotype. V and J are TRBV4-3 and TRBJ1-1, with no clear D. Trimming pared 0 bases from V and 5 bases from J, leaving 7 bases between. Per the germline V gene, CDR1 is LGHNA and CDR2 is YSLEER. The CDR3 covers 13 residues. CDR3 region: CASSQERATEAFF. CDR3 DNA sequence: TGCGCCAGCAGCCAAGAGAGGGCGACTGAAGCTTTCTTT.

This clonotype was detected ten times or more. One end of the junction is discordant with germline, which a read error may explain. The V gene is TRBV5-1, the J gene TRBJ2-1; TRBD2 is a possible D gene (5 bases). The germline V gene encodes CDR1 SGHRS and CDR2 YFSETQ. This CDR3 region has 13 residues. The CDR3 DNA sequence: TGTGCCAGCAGCTTAGGACTCAACAATGAGCAGTTCTTC. It yields the protein CASSLGLNNEQFF.

This clonotype was seen more than once but under ten times. The chain joins TRBV10-3 to TRBJ2-3; no definite D call. From germline, CDR1 is ENHRY and CDR2 SYGVKD. The CDR3 spans 15 residues. The V and J ends lost 3 bases and 5 bases respectively, with 15 bases between them. CDR3 loop: CAISESTVKGDTQYF. CDR3 DNA sequence: TGTGCCATCAGTGAATCCACCGTAAAGGGAGATACGCAGTATTTT.

A few counts support this clonotype. The J gene is TRBJ2-4, the V gene TRBV12-3 or TRBV12-4; a possible D gene is TRBD2 (5 bases). CDR3 length: 12 residues. Trimming cost V 2 bases and J 6 bases, with 5 bases left between them. As DNA, the CDR3 is TGTGCCAGCAGTTTACGGGGAAACATTCAGTACTTC. Amino acids: CASSLRGNIQYF.

The V call is TRBV6-1, the J call TRBJ1-6; TRBD1 aligns across 9 bases. CDR3 length equals 14 residues. With V trimmed by 7 bases and J by 8 bases, 6 bases remained unmatched. Germline-derived CDR1 and CDR2 are MNHNS and SASEGT. The CDR3 coding sequence is TGTGCCAGCACCCTGGACAGGGGTGATTCACCCCTCCACTTT. Residues: CASTLDRGDSPLHF.

The V call is TRBV2, the J call TRBJ2-5, with 10 nucleotides matching TRBD2. From germline, CDR1 is SNHLY and CDR2 FYNNEI. CDR3 length equals 16 residues. After removal of 6 bases from V and 5 bases from J, the junction contained 12 bases not matched to a gene. This CDR3 reads CASSVGLAGGAETQYF. CDR3 in DNA: TGTGCCAGCAGCGTGGGGTTAGCGGGAGGCGCCGAGACCCAGTACTTC.

Here the CDR3 reads CASSFVIGEQYF. The CDR3 DNA follows: TGTGCCAGCAGCTTTGTTATCGGCGAGCAGTACTTC. The chain combines TRBV7-2 with TRBJ2-7, with D unresolved. The CDR3 totals 12 residues. Trimming took off 3 bases at V and 6 bases at J, with 9 bases between the two ends. Germline V gives CDR1 SGHTA, CDR2 FQGNSA. The whole variable domain, filled in from reference TRBV7-2 and TRBJ2-7, reads GAGVSQSPSNKVTEKGKDVELRCDPISGHTALYWYRQSLGQGLEFLIYFQGNSAPDKSGLPSDRFSAERTGGSVSTLTIQRTQQEDSAVYLCASSFVIGEQYFGPGTRLTVT.

This clonotype was seen more than once but under ten times. The V gene is TRBV2, the J gene TRBJ2-2; D is ambiguous. The germline V gene has CDR1 SNHLY and CDR2 FYNNEI. The CDR3 contains 14 residues. V lost 4 bases, J lost 6 bases, and 12 bases lay in between. CDR3 coding DNA: TGTGCCAGCAGTGGGACCAATCAAGCCGGGGAGCTGTTTTTT. This translates into CASSGTNQAGELFF.

The chain employs TRBV5-1 and TRBJ2-2, with 9 bases fitting TRBD1. Germline V gene data show CDR1 as SGHRS and CDR2 as YFSETQ. J gave up 6 bases and V 1 base, and 16 bases lay outside the gene matches. The CDR3 runs to 19 residues. CDR3 amino acids: CASSLRGAPGQGRSGELFF. The CDR3 DNA follows: TGCGCCAGCAGCTTGAGGGGAGCCCCGGGACAGGGTCGATCCGGGGAGCTGTTTTTT.

The chain uses TRBV27 and TRBJ2-7; TRBD2 might be the D (7 bases). Germline V gene data show CDR1 as MNHEY and CDR2 as SMNVEV (reference sequence). The V end lost 6 bases, the J end lost 4 bases, and 19 bases lay between the germline ends. The CDR3 is 15 residues long. The CDR3 region has the DNA TGTGCCAGCAGACCCTCGGGGGGCGCGTTTTACGAGCAGTACTTC. Translation gives CASRPSGGAFYEQYF.

This clonotype was seen repeatedly, ten times or more. This chain joins TRBV3-1 and TRBJ2-7; possible D gene TRBD2, 5 bases. V shed 1 base and J shed 0 bases, with 10 bases lying between them. Germline loops: CDR1 LGHDT, CDR2 YNNKEL (reference sequence). CDR3 length: 15 amino acids. The chain's CDR3 is CASSQGQGSSYEQYF. The CDR3 coding sequence is TGTGCCAGCAGCCAAGGACAAGGGAGCTCCTACGAGCAGTACTTC.

This clonotype was counted many times. The genes are TRBV6-5 and TRBJ1-2; the match to TRBD1 covers 7 bases. The CDR3 covers 11 residues. Germline V gives CDR1 MNHEY, CDR2 SVGAGI. The CDR3 loop reads CATGESYGYTF. In nucleotides, the CDR3 is TGTGCAACAGGGGAGTCCTATGGCTACACCTTC.

This clonotype has only a few counts. The chain has TRBV18 and TRBJ1-5; D remains ambiguous. The CDR3 totals 14 residues. With 2 bases removed from V and 0 bases from J, the gap between germline ends came to 5 bases. The germline gives CDR1 KGHSH, CDR2 LQKENI. The CDR3 region is CASSPKGSNQPQHF. Written as DNA, the CDR3 is TGTGCCAGCTCACCAAAGGGTAGCAATCAGCCCCAGCATTTT.